This is a list of T cell receptor beta chains from one sample in a study of blood T cell repertoires in COVID-19. This table comes from immunoSEQ multiplex PCR, and its TCRdb copy is limited to in-frame clones, with some not included. The table shows about 220,000 clones, with around 83% occurring only once. Material for sequencing was peripheral blood. The receptors were gathered from a woman in her 50s with acute or convalescent COVID-19. CDR3s include the opening cysteine and the closing phenylalanine or tryptophan. The order of the fields is clone size, CDR3 length, D gene, V gene, J gene, CDR3 protein, CDR3 DNA. The D gene is left open where the match is weak. A clone size is listed for some rows: how often the clone was seen (once, few, many), or a class if it is expanded.

size: few
length: 15
D: -
V: TRBV7-9
J: TRBJ2-1
CDR3: CASSPGDPPKGEQFF
DNA: TGTGCCAGCAGCCCGGGAGATCCCCCAAAGGGTGAGCAGTTCTTC

size: -
length: 13
D: -
V: TRBV5-6
J: TRBJ2-7
CDR3: CASSPSPSYEQYF
DNA: TGTGCCAGCAGCCCCTCCCCCTCCTACGAGCAGTACTTC

size: -
length: 15
D: TRBD2
V: TRBV2
J: TRBJ2-7
CDR3: CASSESSGSGYEQYF
DNA: TGTGCCAGCAGTGAAAGTAGCGGGAGCGGGTACGAGCAGTACTTC

size: -
length: 15
D: -
V: TRBV5-1
J: TRBJ2-7
CDR3: CASSLSFGADYEQYF
DNA: TGCGCCAGCAGCTTGTCTTTCGGTGCGGACTACGAGCAGTACTTC

size: -
length: 16
D: -
V: TRBV29-1
J: TRBJ2-3
CDR3: CSVTVSSSSYTDTQYF
DNA: TGCAGCGTAACCGTATCGTCTAGCAGCTACACAGATACGCAGTATTTT

size: -
length: 14
D: -
V: TRBV7-2
J: TRBJ1-1
CDR3: CASSLQGGTTEAFF
DNA: TGTGCCAGCAGCTTGCAGGGAGGGACCACTGAAGCTTTCTTT

size: -
length: 14
D: TRBD2
V: TRBV11-3
J: TRBJ2-3
CDR3: CASSPSGITDTQYF
DNA: TGTGCCAGCAGCCCTAGCGGAATCACAGATACGCAGTATTTT

size: -
length: 14
D: TRBD1
V: TRBV28
J: TRBJ1-2
CDR3: CASSTAGGSYGYTF
DNA: TGTGCCAGCAGTACCGCAGGGGGCAGCTATGGCTACACCTTC

size: -
length: 15
D: TRBD2
V: TRBV7-2
J: TRBJ2-7
CDR3: CASSLAWAGGHEQYF
DNA: TGTGCCAGCAGCTTAGCTTGGGCGGGAGGGCACGAGCAGTACTTC

size: -
length: 15
D: -
V: TRBV5-1
J: TRBJ2-2
CDR3: CASSFSSGYTGELFF
DNA: TGCGCCAGCAGCTTCTCAAGCGGGTACACCGGGGAGCTGTTTTTT

size: -
length: 15
D: TRBD1
V: TRBV9
J: TRBJ2-7
CDR3: CASSGRQGNHYEQYF
DNA: TGTGCCAGCAGCGGTCGACAGGGGAATCACTACGAGCAGTACTTC

size: -
length: 14
D: -
V: TRBV28
J: TRBJ1-1
CDR3: CASSRLDWNTEAFF
DNA: TGTGCCAGCAGTCGCCTGGACTGGAACACTGAAGCTTTCTTT

size: -
length: 16
D: -
V: TRBV18
J: TRBJ2-2
CDR3: CASSTRLVLSTGELFF
DNA: TGTGCCAGCTCAACAAGACTAGTCCTGTCGACCGGGGAGCTGTTTTTT

size: -
length: 15
D: -
V: TRBV5-5
J: TRBJ2-7
CDR3: CASSLGQMSSYEQYF
DNA: TGTGCCAGCAGCTTGGGACAGATGAGCTCCTACGAGCAGTACTTC

size: few
length: 16
D: TRBD1
V: TRBV18
J: TRBJ2-1
CDR3: CASSLLGTGGNNEQFF
DNA: TGTGCCAGCTCACTCTTAGGGACAGGGGGAAACAATGAGCAGTTCTTC

size: -
length: 16
D: TRBD2
V: TRBV11-3
J: TRBJ2-1
CDR3: CASSQGASGSGSEQFF
DNA: TGTGCCAGCAGCCAGGGGGCTAGCGGGAGTGGTAGTGAGCAGTTCTTC

size: -
length: 14
D: TRBD1
V: TRBV4-1
J: TRBJ2-7
CDR3: CASSPGGTFLEQYF
DNA: TGCGCCAGCAGCCCAGGGGGAACCTTTCTCGAGCAGTACTTC

size: -
length: 15
D: -
V: TRBV6-1
J: TRBJ1-6
CDR3: CASSEQTGRRSPLHF
DNA: TGTGCCAGCAGTGAACAGACAGGACGTAGATCACCCCTCCACTTT

size: -
length: 17
D: TRBD2
V: TRBV6-6
J: TRBJ2-3
CDR3: CASSRALSGRASDTQYF
DNA: TGTGCCAGCAGTCGGGCCCTAAGCGGGAGGGCGTCAGATACGCAGTATTTT

size: -
length: 16
D: -
V: TRBV29-1
J: TRBJ1-5
CDR3: CSVEEFDKYSNQPQHF
DNA: TGCAGCGTTGAAGAGTTTGACAAATATAGCAATCAGCCCCAGCATTTT

size: -
length: 13
D: -
V: TRBV28
J: TRBJ2-3
CDR3: CASSIRGTDTQYF
DNA: TGTGCCAGCAGTATAAGAGGCACAGATACGCAGTATTTT

size: -
length: 18
D: TRBD1
V: TRBV4-1
J: TRBJ1-4
CDR3: CASSPSRGNRGRDEKLFF
DNA: TGCGCCAGCAGCCCCAGTAGAGGGAACAGGGGGCGGGATGAAAAACTGTTTTTT

size: -
length: 15
D: -
V: TRBV11-3
J: TRBJ2-1
CDR3: CASSLGVEAYNEQFF
DNA: TGTGCCAGCAGCTTAGGAGTGGAGGCCTACAATGAGCAGTTCTTC

size: -
length: 13
D: TRBD1
V: TRBV5-1
J: TRBJ2-7
CDR3: CASSRQGDYEQYF
DNA: TGCGCCAGCAGCCGGCAGGGGGACTACGAGCAGTACTTC

size: once
length: 13
D: TRBD1
V: TRBV2
J: TRBJ2-1
CDR3: CASSADRFGEQFF
DNA: TGTGCCAGCAGCGCGGACAGGTTTGGTGAGCAGTTCTTC

size: -
length: 11
D: -
V: TRBV3-1/TRBV3-2
J: TRBJ2-5
CDR3: CASSQLETQYF
DNA: TGTGCCAGCAGCCAACTAGAGACCCAGTACTTC

size: once
length: 16
D: -
V: TRBV11-3
J: TRBJ2-2
CDR3: CASSTRGGMATGELFF
DNA: TGTGCCAGCAGCACGAGGGGGGGGATGGCCACCGGGGAGCTGTTTTTT

size: -
length: 15
D: -
V: TRBV4-2
J: TRBJ2-3
CDR3: CASSQELADTDTQYF
DNA: TGTGCCAGCAGCCAAGAATTAGCGGACACAGATACGCAGTATTTT

size: few
length: 13
D: -
V: TRBV2
J: TRBJ2-1
CDR3: CASSETRELEQFF
DNA: TGTGCCAGCAGTGAAACTCGCGAACTTGAGCAGTTCTTC

size: -
length: 11
D: -
V: TRBV20-1
J: TRBJ1-2
CDR3: CSAPDIYGYTF
DNA: TGCAGTGCTCCGGACATCTATGGCTACACCTTC

size: -
length: 17
D: -
V: TRBV11-2
J: TRBJ2-3
CDR3: CASSLGASSRGTDTQYF
DNA: TGTGCCAGCAGCTTAGGGGCCTCCTCTCGAGGCACAGATACGCAGTATTTT

size: -
length: 14
D: TRBD1
V: TRBV11-2
J: TRBJ1-3
CDR3: CASKEDRAGNTIYF
DNA: TGTGCCAGCAAGGAGGACAGGGCTGGAAACACCATATATTTT

size: -
length: 16
D: TRBD1
V: TRBV13
J: TRBJ1-1
CDR3: CASSSDRGMRSTEAFF
DNA: TGTGCCAGCAGCTCAGACAGGGGAATGAGAAGCACTGAAGCTTTCTTT

size: -
length: 15
D: TRBD2
V: TRBV18
J: TRBJ2-1
CDR3: CASSQLATSYNEQFF
DNA: TGTGCCAGCTCACAACTAGCGACCTCCTACAATGAGCAGTTCTTC

size: -
length: 15
D: TRBD2
V: TRBV18
J: TRBJ2-3
CDR3: CASSPTSGTWDTQYF
DNA: TGTGCCAGCTCACCGACTAGCGGGACGTGGGATACGCAGTATTTT

size: -
length: 13
D: -
V: TRBV6-1
J: TRBJ2-5
CDR3: CASSESDQETQYF
DNA: TGTGCCAGCAGTGAGTCAGACCAAGAGACCCAGTACTTC

size: -
length: 11
D: -
V: TRBV3-1/TRBV3-2
J: TRBJ1-1
CDR3: CASSRAGEAFF
DNA: TGTGCCAGCAGCCGGGCAGGAGAAGCTTTCTTT

size: once
length: 12
D: -
V: TRBV15
J: TRBJ1-5
CDR3: CATSGGGQPQHF
DNA: TGTGCCACCAGCGGGGGAGGGCAGCCCCAGCATTTT

size: -
length: 13
D: -
V: TRBV7-3
J: TRBJ1-2
CDR3: CASSYGRGDGYTF
DNA: TGTGCCAGCAGCTACGGCAGGGGAGATGGCTACACCTTC

size: -
length: 15
D: TRBD1
V: TRBV15
J: TRBJ1-1
CDR3: CATSGLGQGNTEAFF
DNA: TGTGCCACCAGCGGACTTGGACAGGGAAACACTGAAGCTTTCTTT

size: once
length: 13
D: TRBD2
V: TRBV6-5
J: TRBJ2-7
CDR3: CASSYGEGNEQYF
DNA: TGTGCCAGCAGTTACGGGGAGGGGAACGAGCAGTACTTC

size: -
length: 15
D: -
V: TRBV19
J: TRBJ2-6
CDR3: CASSISSPGANVLTF
DNA: TGTGCCAGTAGTATCTCGTCCCCCGGGGCCAACGTCCTGACTTTC

size: few
length: 14
D: -
V: TRBV5-1
J: TRBJ2-5
CDR3: CASSPGAEQETQYF
DNA: TGCGCCAGCAGCCCTGGGGCGGAACAAGAGACCCAGTACTTC

size: -
length: 15
D: TRBD2
V: TRBV11-2
J: TRBJ2-7
CDR3: CASSSRVGGGYEQYF
DNA: TGTGCCAGCAGCTCCCGGGTGGGCGGGGGCTACGAGCAGTACTTC

size: once
length: 19
D: TRBD1
V: TRBV15
J: TRBJ1-1
CDR3: CATSGPLRDRGAWNTEAFF
DNA: TGTGCCACCAGCGGACCACTAAGGGACAGGGGGGCATGGAACACTGAAGCTTTCTTT

size: -
length: 13
D: -
V: TRBV29-1
J: TRBJ1-5
CDR3: CSVAEGTNQPQHF
DNA: TGCAGCGTTGCGGAAGGGACTAATCAGCCCCAGCATTTT

size: -
length: 14
D: -
V: TRBV28
J: TRBJ2-3
CDR3: CASSQDSLTDTQYF
DNA: TGTGCCAGCAGTCAGGACAGTCTCACAGATACGCAGTATTTT

size: -
length: 13
D: -
V: TRBV5-4
J: TRBJ2-7
CDR3: CASSLGTNYEQYF
DNA: TGTGCCAGCAGCTTGGGGACAAACTACGAGCAGTACTTC

size: once
length: 14
D: -
V: TRBV30
J: TRBJ1-5
CDR3: CAWNTGTSNQPQHF
DNA: TGTGCCTGGAACACAGGGACCAGCAATCAGCCCCAGCATTTT

size: once
length: 16
D: -
V: TRBV11-3
J: TRBJ2-3
CDR3: CASSLGRGQITDTQYF
DNA: TGTGCCAGCAGCTTAGGGAGAGGACAGATTACAGATACGCAGTATTTT

size: -
length: 14
D: TRBD1
V: TRBV6-5
J: TRBJ1-4
CDR3: CASSSTGGYEKLFF
DNA: TGTGCCAGCAGTTCTACAGGGGGGTATGAAAAACTGTTTTTT

size: few
length: 13
D: -
V: TRBV27
J: TRBJ2-1
CDR3: CASSLSSVNEQFF
DNA: TGTGCCAGCAGTTTATCTAGCGTAAATGAGCAGTTCTTC

size: -
length: 10
D: -
V: TRBV20-1
J: TRBJ2-2
CDR3: CSAFYGELFF
DNA: TGCAGTGCTTTCTACGGGGAGCTGTTTTTT

size: -
length: 18
D: TRBD2
V: TRBV6-6
J: TRBJ2-3
CDR3: CASSPLAGVVTSTDTQYF
DNA: TGTGCCAGCAGTCCACTAGCGGGGGTCGTGACTAGCACAGATACGCAGTATTTT

size: -
length: 11
D: TRBD1
V: TRBV29-1
J: TRBJ2-1
CDR3: CSADRGNEQFF
DNA: TGCAGCGCTGACAGGGGCAATGAGCAGTTCTTC